A selection of T cell receptor beta chains follows, all from one sample in a study of molecular identifiers for immune sequencing clone quantification. Each CDR3 protein gets one entry after TCRdb re-called the PCR reads with MiXCR. Among approximately 500,000 distinct CDR3 sequences listed, 25% were seen once. The sequencing sample was made of naive CD8+ T cells from blood, with Jurkat cell RNA spiked in. The receptors shown here come from a human donor in good health. Some libraries in this study had Jurkat cell RNA spiked in. CDR3s include the opening cysteine and the closing phenylalanine or tryptophan.

CDR3 length	V gene	J gene	CDR3 protein
11	TRBV27	TRBJ2-2	CAARNTGELFF
16	TRBV19	TRBJ2-2	CASSIKNYGDTGELFF
15	TRBV4-3	TRBJ1-5	CASSQVMGSNQPQHF
14	TRBV12-3/TRBV12-4	TRBJ1-1	CASSPGAAVTEAFF
12	TRBV6-5	TRBJ2-3	CASGHPEDPPYF
15	TRBV20-1	TRBJ2-1	CSALSGTSAYNEQFF
16	TRBV6-5	TRBJ2-3	CASSRRDLTSTDTQYF
17	TRBV5-1	TRBJ1-2	CASSLAGLETANYGYTF
11	TRBV10-1	TRBJ1-1	CAMEVPTEAFF
15	TRBV2	TRBJ1-5	CASRAGTGGNQPQHF
12	TRBV2	TRBJ1-1	CASSRQGAEAFF
13	TRBV30	TRBJ2-1	CAWRPGGYNEQFF
15	TRBV29-1	TRBJ2-2	CSVEWQGRLTGELFF
13	TRBV20-1	TRBJ1-2	CSARGTENYGYTF
16	TRBV12-5	TRBJ2-2	CASGPTSRGVTGELFF
14	TRBV4-3	TRBJ2-1	CASSQDSRYNEQFF
13	TRBV29-1	TRBJ1-2	CSVETGPYYGYTF
19	TRBV7-9	TRBJ1-5	CASSSHQPGQPYSNQPQHF
14	TRBV12-3/TRBV12-4	TRBJ2-3	CASSSWTSTDTQYF
17	TRBV6-1	TRBJ1-1	CASRDTAFRDMNTEAFF
16	TRBV7-9	TRBJ1-1	CASSLGDNRVFAEAFF
14	TRBV6-6	TRBJ2-7	CASSYSWGSYGQYF
15	TRBV11-2	TRBJ2-1	CASSATSGGAHEQFF
19	TRBV28	TRBJ2-3	CASRPFGTSGRWGTDTQYF
16	TRBV28	TRBJ2-3	CASSLGLAGDPDTQYF
11	TRBV19	TRBJ2-2	CASGHAGELFF
17	TRBV4-3	TRBJ2-7	CASSQDLPLAGPSEQYF